This entry is about one TCR beta chain. The antigen is unknown. Measured with immunoSEQ multiplex PCR; TCRdb has only the in-frame clones, and not every one. The profile covers 2 million to 2.5 million clones, with 80% to 95% appearing a single time and under 0.45% taken by the ten largest. Germline loops: CDR1 SQVTM, CDR2 ANQGSEA. The CDR3 is made up of 15 amino acids. J lost 5 bases, V lost 0 bases, and 6 bases had no gene match. This record belongs to a study of shared clonotypes between healthy human individuals. Study-wide results and limits: Tissues were not sampled, only blood, and their repertoires likely differ.

The receptor was derived from a man aged 18-30 years in good health. Some clones in this sample may be carry-over from other donors' samples. The sequenced sample was naive CD4+ T cells from PBMCs. Subset defined: CD45RA+ positively selected. The rearrangement joins TRBV29-1 to TRBJ2-1; 8 bases match TRBD1. CDR3 sequence: CSVEDRGQGNNEQFF. The CDR3 DNA is TGCAGCGTTGAAGATAGAGGACAGGGAAACAATGAGCAGTTCTTC.